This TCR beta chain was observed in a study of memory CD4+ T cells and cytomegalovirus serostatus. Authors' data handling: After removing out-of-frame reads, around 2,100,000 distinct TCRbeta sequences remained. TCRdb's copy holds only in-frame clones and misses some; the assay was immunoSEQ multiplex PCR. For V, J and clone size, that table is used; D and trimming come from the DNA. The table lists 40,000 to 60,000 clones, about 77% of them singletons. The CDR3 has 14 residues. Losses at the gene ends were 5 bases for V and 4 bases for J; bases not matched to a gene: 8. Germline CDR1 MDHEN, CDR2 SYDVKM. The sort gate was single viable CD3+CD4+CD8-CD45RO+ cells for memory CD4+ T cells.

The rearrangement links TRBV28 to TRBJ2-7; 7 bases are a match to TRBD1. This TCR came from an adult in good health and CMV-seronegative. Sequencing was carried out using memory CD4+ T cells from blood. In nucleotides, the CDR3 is TGTGCCAGCAGTCTGACAGGGCACTATTACGAGCAGTACTTC. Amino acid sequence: CASSLTGHYYEQYF.